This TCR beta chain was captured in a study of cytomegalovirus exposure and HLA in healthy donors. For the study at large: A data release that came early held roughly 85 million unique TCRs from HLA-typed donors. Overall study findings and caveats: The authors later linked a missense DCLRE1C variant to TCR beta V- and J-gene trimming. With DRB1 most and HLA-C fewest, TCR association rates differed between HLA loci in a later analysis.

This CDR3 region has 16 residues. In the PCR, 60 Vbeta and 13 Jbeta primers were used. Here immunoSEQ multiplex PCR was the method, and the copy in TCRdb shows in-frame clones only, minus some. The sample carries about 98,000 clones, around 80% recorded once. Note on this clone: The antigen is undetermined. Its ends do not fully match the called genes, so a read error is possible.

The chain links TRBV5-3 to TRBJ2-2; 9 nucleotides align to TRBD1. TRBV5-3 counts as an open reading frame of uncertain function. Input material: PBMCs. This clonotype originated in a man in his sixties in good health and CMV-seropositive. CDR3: CARSQAGTGNPGELFF. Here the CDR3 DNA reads TGTGCCAGAAGCCAGGCAGGGACAGGGAACCCCGGGGAGCTGTTTTTT.